This paragraph reports one T cell receptor (beta chain). This clonotype was seen a few times. The antigen this receptor binds is unknown. It has no much larger one-base neighbor in the sample; base qualities were not kept. The data were produced on an Illumina HiSeq 1500. TCRdb applied fastp at Q25 and MiXCR to the public reads, then kept only in-frame beta chains. Identical CDR3 proteins give one entry, which carries the most common genes and DNA. The sample table contains approximately 600,000 distinct CDR3 sequences; only one count was recorded for approximately 40% of them. The ten largest account for around 48% of the sample. V is pruned by 8 bases and J by 8 bases, leaving 11 bases of the junction without a gene match. Inclusive of the bounding cysteine and phenylalanine, the CDR3 is 13 residues long. The sequence is cut down to CDR3 DNA, 39 bases in frame from base 1. The treatment or condition label on this specimen signifies: in vitro stimulation with specific CMV peptide epitopes to enrich CMV-specific T cells.

The data derive from a study of T cell repertoires in cytomegalovirus infection (dated by TCRdb to between 2018 and 2020). As for the study more broadly: Alongside well-studied HLA-B-restricted epitopes, the peptide stimulations were aimed at recently identified HLA-C-restricted CMV epitopes, whose presentation resists viral immunomodulation. The HLA type of each donor mattered for the analysis, because public TCR beta signatures pointed to carriage of CMV infection along with the matching HLA type.

Study-wide findings and limitations: The ex vivo response was dominated by HLA-C-restricted CMV-specific TCR beta clonotypes, which also provided the single most frequent clonotype in two of eight donors. Carriers of CMV infection plus the relevant HLA type were discriminated by the cumulative frequency of public TCR beta family members in the study cohort and in an independent roughly 350-donor cohort.

Here the sequenced sample was cultured PBMCs, taken from culture after CMV antigen stimulation. The sequence derives from a human donor in good health (CMV status not recorded). Some clones in this sample may be carry-over from other donors' samples. The chain uses TRBV12-3 or TRBV12-4 and TRBJ1-2; the junction holds 7 bases that match TRBD1. Here is the DNA: TGTGCCAGCGCCAGGGGGGCTTGGAGAGGCTACACCTTC. It specifies CASARGAWRGYTF.